There are a few counts of the clone carrying this TCR beta chain. Its antigen is not known. The repertoire was sequenced with immunoSEQ multiplex PCR; TCRdb's copy has only in-frame clones and lacks some. The sample gives about 1 million clones, 78% of which show up once; more than 0.5% is in the top ten. This sample stems from a study of shared clonotypes between healthy human individuals. Study as a whole: Three CD4 naive, three CD4 memory, two CD8 naive and one CD8 memory plate were used per donor.

Whole-study results and caveats: The rarefaction results pointed to incomplete sorted-subset sequencing despite large depth.

CD45RA-negative memory and CD45RA+ naive subsets were split from the CD4+ cells. Material for sequencing was memory CD4+ T cells from PBMCs. As for subset: CD45RA-negative fraction. This clonotype was obtained from a man aged 18 to 30 in good health. Some clones in this sample may be carry-over from other donors' samples.

The CDR3 here is CASSFGLAGSAYNEQFF. The CDR3 coding sequence is TGTGCCAGCAGTTTTGGGCTAGCGGGGTCCGCCTACAATGAGCAGTTCTTC. The chain couples TRBV28 to TRBJ2-1, with 9 bases matching TRBD2. The CDR3 runs to 17 residues. Germline CDR1 is MDHEN and CDR2 is SYDVKM. Trimming took 3 bases from V and 2 from J; bases not matched to a gene: 8.